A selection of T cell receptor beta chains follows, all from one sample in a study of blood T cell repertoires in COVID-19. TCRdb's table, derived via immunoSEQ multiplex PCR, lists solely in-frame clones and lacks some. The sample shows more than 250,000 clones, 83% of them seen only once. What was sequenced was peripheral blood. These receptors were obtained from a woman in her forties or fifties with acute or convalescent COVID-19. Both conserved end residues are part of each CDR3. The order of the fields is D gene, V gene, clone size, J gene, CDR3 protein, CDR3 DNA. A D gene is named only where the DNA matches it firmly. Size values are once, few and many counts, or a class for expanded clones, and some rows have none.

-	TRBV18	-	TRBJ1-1	CASSSTGENTEAFF	TGTGCCAGCTCATCGACAGGAGAGAACACTGAAGCTTTCTTT
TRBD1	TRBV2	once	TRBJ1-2	CATGTGSYGYTF	TGTGCCACCGGGACAGGGAGCTATGGCTACACCTTC
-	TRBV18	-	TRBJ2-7	CASSPPAGIGAREQYF	TGTGCCAGCTCACCACCGGCCGGGATAGGCGCCCGCGAGCAGTACTTC
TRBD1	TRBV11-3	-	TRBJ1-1	CASSPAWQGADTEAFF	TGTGCCAGCAGCCCCGCCTGGCAGGGGGCCGACACTGAAGCTTTCTTT
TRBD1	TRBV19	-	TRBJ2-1	CASRRGQGSYNEQFF	TGTGCCAGTAGGCGTGGACAGGGTTCCTACAATGAGCAGTTCTTC
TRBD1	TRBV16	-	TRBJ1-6	CASSLRDSYSPLHF	TGTGCCAGCAGTCTCCGGGACAGCTATTCACCCCTCCACTTT
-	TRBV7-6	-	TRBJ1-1	CASSLSDGAEAFF	TGTGCCAGCAGCCTATCCGACGGGGCTGAAGCTTTCTTT
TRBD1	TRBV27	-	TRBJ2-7	CASSSLGQGYEQYF	TGTGCCAGCAGTTCACTGGGACAGGGCTACGAGCAGTACTTC
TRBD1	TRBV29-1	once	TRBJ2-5	CSAERQGMETQYF	TGCAGCGCTGAGAGACAGGGGATGGAGACCCAGTACTTC
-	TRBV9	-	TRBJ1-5	CASSPGHVSNQPQHF	TGTGCCAGCAGCCCCGGACACGTTAGCAATCAGCCCCAGCATTTT
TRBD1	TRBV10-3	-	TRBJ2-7	CAIKSRDSYEQYF	TGTGCCATCAAGTCACGGGACAGTTACGAGCAGTACTTC
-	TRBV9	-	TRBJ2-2	CASSVDIDLTGELFF	TGTGCCAGCAGCGTTGACATCGACCTCACCGGGGAGCTGTTTTTT
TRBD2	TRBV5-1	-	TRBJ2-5	CASTAGGWGQETQYF	TGCGCCAGCACCGCGGGAGGATGGGGCCAAGAGACCCAGTACTTC
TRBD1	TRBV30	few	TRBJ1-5	CAWSVGGGGQPQHF	TGTGCCTGGAGTGTAGGAGGGGGCGGACAGCCCCAGCATTTT
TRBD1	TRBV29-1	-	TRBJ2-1	CSVESRGRYNEQFF	TGCAGCGTTGAGTCCAGGGGGAGATACAATGAGCAGTTCTTC
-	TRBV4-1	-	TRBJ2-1	CASSQAPAVNEQFF	TGCGCCAGCAGCCAAGCCCCAGCGGTGAATGAGCAGTTCTTC
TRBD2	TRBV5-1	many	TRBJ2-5	CASSLGPSGGQETQYF	TGCGCCAGCAGCTTGGGGCCTAGCGGGGGTCAAGAGACCCAGTACTTC
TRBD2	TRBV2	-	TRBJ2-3	CASTGNLAGAAGGTQYF	TGTGCCAGCACCGGAAACCTAGCGGGGGCAGCCGGTGGTACGCAGTATTTT
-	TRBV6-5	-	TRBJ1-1	CASSSAGTNTEAFF	TGTGCCAGCAGTTCCGCGGGGACGAACACTGAAGCTTTCTTT
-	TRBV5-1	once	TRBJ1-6	CASSFGQNNSPLHF	TGCGCCAGCAGCTTTGGACAGAACAATTCACCCCTCCACTTT
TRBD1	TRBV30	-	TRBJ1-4	CAWSPTDGTGPEKLFF	TGTGCCTGGAGTCCAACTGACGGGACAGGTCCTGAAAAACTGTTTTTT
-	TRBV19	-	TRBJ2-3	CASRRGRTDTQYF	TGTGCCAGTCGACGCGGTCGCACAGATACGCAGTATTTT
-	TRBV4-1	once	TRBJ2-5	CASSQDGRETQYF	TGCGCCAGCAGCCAAGATGGGAGGGAGACCCAGTACTTC